These T cell receptor beta chains were read from a single sample in a study of Ad26.COV2.S vaccination and SARS-CoV-2 variants. Sequencing used immunoSEQ multiplex PCR; TCRdb keeps in-frame clones, though not all of them. Of hundreds of thousands of clones in the sample, about 83% were seen once. The sequenced sample was peripheral blood, obtained in a trial of Ad26.COV2.S vaccine versus placebo. The origin of the receptors is a person aged 18-65 years who received the Ad26.COV2.S COVID-19 vaccine or a placebo. Each CDR3 is given with its conserved first and last residue. Each record gives: clone size, D gene, V gene, J gene, CDR3 DNA, CDR3 protein. D genes are given only for firm matches. Clone size is given for some rows only: seen once, a few or many times, or a class if the clone is expanded.

abundance: -
d_gene: -
v_gene: TRBV7-9
j_gene: TRBJ1-4
CDR3nt: TGTGCCAGCAGCTTAGATCGTGAAAAACTGTTTTTT
CDR3aa: CASSLDREKLFF

abundance: -
d_gene: -
v_gene: TRBV5-1
j_gene: TRBJ2-2
CDR3nt: TGCGCCAGCAGCTTGGCGGGGAGGGGGGAGCTGTTTTTT
CDR3aa: CASSLAGRGELFF

abundance: -
d_gene: TRBD1
v_gene: TRBV5-6
j_gene: TRBJ1-2
CDR3nt: TGTGCCAGCAAGCCGGGACAGGGGTACTATGGCTACACCTTC
CDR3aa: CASKPGQGYYGYTF

abundance: once
d_gene: TRBD2
v_gene: TRBV5-1
j_gene: TRBJ2-2
CDR3nt: TGCGCCAGCAGCCCCGGGACTAGCGGGTCCGGGGAGCTGTTTTTT
CDR3aa: CASSPGTSGSGELFF

abundance: -
d_gene: -
v_gene: TRBV11-3
j_gene: TRBJ2-5
CDR3nt: TGTGCCAGCAGCTTAGCGGTGGATGGAGAGACCCAGTACTTC
CDR3aa: CASSLAVDGETQYF

abundance: -
d_gene: -
v_gene: TRBV5-1
j_gene: TRBJ2-1
CDR3nt: TGCGCCAGCAGCTCCTTTCCGGGTTCCTACAATGAGCAGTTCTTC
CDR3aa: CASSSFPGSYNEQFF

abundance: once
d_gene: -
v_gene: TRBV19
j_gene: TRBJ2-3
CDR3nt: TGTGCCAGTAGGACACAGGGCATTGGCACAGATACGCAGTATTTT
CDR3aa: CASRTQGIGTDTQYF

abundance: -
d_gene: -
v_gene: TRBV6-2/TRBV6-3
j_gene: TRBJ1-1
CDR3nt: TGTGCCAGCAGTTCCCCGGACCGCTACACTGAAGCTTTCTTT
CDR3aa: CASSSPDRYTEAFF

abundance: -
d_gene: -
v_gene: TRBV4-3
j_gene: TRBJ1-3
CDR3nt: TGCGCCAGCAGCCAAGATAGAATGGGTTACTCTGGAAACACCATATATTTT
CDR3aa: CASSQDRMGYSGNTIYF

abundance: -
d_gene: -
v_gene: TRBV27
j_gene: TRBJ2-3
CDR3nt: TGTGCCAGCAGTTTAGGGTGGGGGATCATGGATACGCAGTATTTT
CDR3aa: CASSLGWGIMDTQYF

abundance: few
d_gene: -
v_gene: TRBV27
j_gene: TRBJ1-1
CDR3nt: TGTGCCAGCAGTTCACTAACAGGAATCAGGGCTGAAGCTTTCTTT
CDR3aa: CASSSLTGIRAEAFF

abundance: few
d_gene: -
v_gene: TRBV21-1
j_gene: TRBJ1-5
CDR3nt: TGTGCCAGCAGCAAAGGAGGGACAGGGCTGTATCAGCCCCAGCATTTT
CDR3aa: CASSKGGTGLYQPQHF

abundance: -
d_gene: -
v_gene: TRBV7-9
j_gene: TRBJ2-3
CDR3nt: TGTGCCAGCAGCCCGAGCCCCACCGGGACTGGCCTTAAGCAGTATTTT
CDR3aa: CASSPSPTGTGLKQYF

abundance: -
d_gene: -
v_gene: TRBV27
j_gene: TRBJ2-7
CDR3nt: TGTGCCAGCAGTTTAGCAGGGGCATCCTACGAGCAGTACTTC
CDR3aa: CASSLAGASYEQYF

abundance: -
d_gene: -
v_gene: TRBV2
j_gene: TRBJ2-3
CDR3nt: TGTGCCAGCAGTGTAGATATCACAGATACGCAGTATTTT
CDR3aa: CASSVDITDTQYF

abundance: once
d_gene: TRBD1
v_gene: TRBV6-5
j_gene: TRBJ1-2
CDR3nt: TGTGCCAGCAGACCCGCCCCCGGCAGGGGGCGAGGCTACACCTTC
CDR3aa: CASRPAPGRGRGYTF

abundance: few
d_gene: TRBD2
v_gene: TRBV18
j_gene: TRBJ2-7
CDR3nt: TGTGCCAGCTCACCGAGGCTAGCGGGGGCGGGCGACGGGGAGCAGTACTTC
CDR3aa: CASSPRLAGAGDGEQYF

abundance: once
d_gene: TRBD1
v_gene: TRBV5-1
j_gene: TRBJ1-5
CDR3nt: TGCGCCAGCAGCTTGGGTCAGGGGGGAGGCAATCAGCCCCAGCATTTT
CDR3aa: CASSLGQGGGNQPQHF

abundance: -
d_gene: -
v_gene: TRBV2
j_gene: TRBJ2-1
CDR3nt: TGTGCCAGCAGTCGGAGCCTTCACAATGAGCAGTTCTTC
CDR3aa: CASSRSLHNEQFF

abundance: -
d_gene: TRBD1
v_gene: TRBV2
j_gene: TRBJ1-2
CDR3nt: TGTGCCAGCAGTGAAACCCCGGGACAGAACTATGGCTACACCTTC
CDR3aa: CASSETPGQNYGYTF

abundance: -
d_gene: -
v_gene: TRBV5-4
j_gene: TRBJ2-1
CDR3nt: TGTGCCAGCAGCTTGGCCCCCCCTCTCGCACGCCACAATGAGCAGTTCTTC
CDR3aa: CASSLAPPLARHNEQFF

abundance: -
d_gene: -
v_gene: TRBV25-1
j_gene: TRBJ2-5
CDR3nt: TGTGCCAGCAGTGAGGCAGGGGCAGAGACCCAGTACTTC
CDR3aa: CASSEAGAETQYF

abundance: -
d_gene: TRBD1
v_gene: TRBV6-1
j_gene: TRBJ1-5
CDR3nt: TGTGCCAGCAGTGCCTGGGACAGGGGTGGCAATCAGCCCCAGCATTTT
CDR3aa: CASSAWDRGGNQPQHF

abundance: -
d_gene: -
v_gene: TRBV7-9
j_gene: TRBJ2-7
CDR3nt: TGTGCCAGCAGCTTAGCGGGTGAGCAGTACTTC
CDR3aa: CASSLAGEQYF

abundance: -
d_gene: TRBD1
v_gene: TRBV5-1
j_gene: TRBJ2-7
CDR3nt: TGCGCCAGCAGCACTACCGGGACAGGGGGCTACGAGCAGTACTTC
CDR3aa: CASSTTGTGGYEQYF

abundance: -
d_gene: TRBD2
v_gene: TRBV30
j_gene: TRBJ2-5
CDR3nt: TGTGCCTGGCGGGGGGGCCACCTTAGAGAGACCCAGTACTTC
CDR3aa: CAWRGGHLRETQYF

abundance: -
d_gene: -
v_gene: TRBV27
j_gene: TRBJ1-1
CDR3nt: TGTGCCAGCAGTTTTTCAGGGGACACTGAAGCTTTCTTT
CDR3aa: CASSFSGDTEAFF

abundance: -
d_gene: -
v_gene: TRBV10-3
j_gene: TRBJ2-2
CDR3nt: TGTGCCATCAGTCAGGACGAGAACACCGGGGAGCTGTTTTTT
CDR3aa: CAISQDENTGELFF

abundance: -
d_gene: -
v_gene: TRBV11-3
j_gene: TRBJ1-1
CDR3nt: TGTGCCAGCAGCTTAACGGGGGGGGCTTTCTTT
CDR3aa: CASSLTGGAFF

abundance: -
d_gene: TRBD1
v_gene: TRBV7-2
j_gene: TRBJ2-7
CDR3nt: TGTGCCAGCAGCACGGACAGGGGGCGTGTGGCCGAGCAGTACTTC
CDR3aa: CASSTDRGRVAEQYF

abundance: once
d_gene: TRBD2
v_gene: TRBV9
j_gene: TRBJ2-5
CDR3nt: TGTGCCAGCAGCGAGAGGGACTATCAGCTGGCGACCCAGTACTTC
CDR3aa: CASSERDYQLATQYF

abundance: -
d_gene: -
v_gene: TRBV6-2/TRBV6-3
j_gene: TRBJ1-5
CDR3nt: TGTGCCAGCAGTTACGGAGGGAATCAGCCCCAGCATTTT
CDR3aa: CASSYGGNQPQHF

abundance: -
d_gene: TRBD2
v_gene: TRBV24-1
j_gene: TRBJ2-4
CDR3nt: TGTGCCACCAGTGATTTGCACGGCCTAGCGGGAGGGCCTTCCAAAAACATTCAGTACTTC
CDR3aa: CATSDLHGLAGGPSKNIQYF

abundance: -
d_gene: -
v_gene: TRBV7-3
j_gene: TRBJ2-3
CDR3nt: TGTGCCAGCAGCTTAAAGCGGACAGATACGCAGTATTTT
CDR3aa: CASSLKRTDTQYF

abundance: -
d_gene: -
v_gene: TRBV11-3
j_gene: TRBJ1-1
CDR3nt: TGTGCCAGCAGCTTAGATCGGAGGACTGAAGCTTTCTTT
CDR3aa: CASSLDRRTEAFF

abundance: -
d_gene: -
v_gene: TRBV6-5
j_gene: TRBJ2-7
CDR3nt: TGTGCCACCGAGAGCTTCAGAATCGGCGAGCAGTACTTC
CDR3aa: CATESFRIGEQYF

abundance: -
d_gene: -
v_gene: TRBV5-4
j_gene: TRBJ2-7
CDR3nt: TGTGCCAGCAGCTCACCTAGGGGGAGGCCCCACGAGCAGTACTTC
CDR3aa: CASSSPRGRPHEQYF

abundance: -
d_gene: -
v_gene: TRBV7-6
j_gene: TRBJ2-1
CDR3nt: TGTGCCAGCAGCTGGGCAGGGGGGAATGAGCAGTTCTTC
CDR3aa: CASSWAGGNEQFF

abundance: -
d_gene: TRBD1
v_gene: TRBV11-2
j_gene: TRBJ1-3
CDR3nt: TGTGCCAGCAGCTTCCACAGGGGGCCTGGAAACACCATATATTTT
CDR3aa: CASSFHRGPGNTIYF

abundance: -
d_gene: -
v_gene: TRBV6-5
j_gene: TRBJ1-1
CDR3nt: TGTGCCAGCAGTTACTCGATCCCAGGTTTGGACACTGAAGCTTTCTTT
CDR3aa: CASSYSIPGLDTEAFF

abundance: -
d_gene: -
v_gene: TRBV19
j_gene: TRBJ1-5
CDR3nt: TGTGCCAGTAGTATCCGGCAGGAGATCTATAGCAATCAGCCCCAGCATTTT
CDR3aa: CASSIRQEIYSNQPQHF

abundance: few
d_gene: -
v_gene: TRBV3-1/TRBV3-2
j_gene: TRBJ1-3
CDR3nt: TGTGCCAGCAGCCTAAGACAGGCTGGAAACACCATATATTTT
CDR3aa: CASSLRQAGNTIYF